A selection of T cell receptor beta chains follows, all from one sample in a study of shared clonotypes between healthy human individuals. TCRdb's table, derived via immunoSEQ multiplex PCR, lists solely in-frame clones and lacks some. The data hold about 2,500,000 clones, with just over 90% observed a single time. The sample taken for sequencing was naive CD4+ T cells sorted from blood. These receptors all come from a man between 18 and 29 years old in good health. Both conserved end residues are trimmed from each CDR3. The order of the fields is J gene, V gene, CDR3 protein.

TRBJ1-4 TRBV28 ASSSLGQGGRNEKLF
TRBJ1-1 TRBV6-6 ASSARGGNTEAF
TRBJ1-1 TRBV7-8 ASSLTTGVSEAF
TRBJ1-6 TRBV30 AWSRPGKGSPLH
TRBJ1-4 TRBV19 ASSIGSGFLEKLF
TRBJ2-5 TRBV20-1 SAHRVSQY
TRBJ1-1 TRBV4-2 ASSREVQNTEAF
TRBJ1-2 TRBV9 ASSSRDRYGYT
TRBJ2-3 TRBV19 ASSITGDTQY
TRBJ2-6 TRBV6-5 ASKEISGANVLT
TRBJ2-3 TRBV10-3 AIMGGLEGTDTQY
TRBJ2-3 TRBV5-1 ASSLGQGADTQY
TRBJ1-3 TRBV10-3 AISKQGSGNTIY
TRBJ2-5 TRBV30 AWSAWGRETQY
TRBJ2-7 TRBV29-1 SVGDRSYEQY
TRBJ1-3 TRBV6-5 ASSRQGPSGNTIY
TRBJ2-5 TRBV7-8 ASSLSGLARETQY
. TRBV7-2 ASSLGQASYEQY
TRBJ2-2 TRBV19 ASIPTSGVTGELF
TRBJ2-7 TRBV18 ASSPLSSQDEQY
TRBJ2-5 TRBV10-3 ATGLAGAETQY
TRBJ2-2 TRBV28 ASSLQIPGELF
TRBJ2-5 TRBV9 ASSVSGGQETQY
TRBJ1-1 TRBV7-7 ASSATANTEAF
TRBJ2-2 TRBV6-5 ASSYDRANTGELF
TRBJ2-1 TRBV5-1 ASSLTLAAYNEQF
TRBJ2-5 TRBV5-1 ASSLSIRAQDPSETQY
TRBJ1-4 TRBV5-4 ASQPGPNEKLF
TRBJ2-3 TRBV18 ASSPASSTDTQY
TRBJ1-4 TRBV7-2 ASSPSTGLSNEKLF
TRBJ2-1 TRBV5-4 ASSQDSGWGNEQF
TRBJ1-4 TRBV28 ASSPTTGVGEKLF
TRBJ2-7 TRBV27 ATRRQGPYEQY
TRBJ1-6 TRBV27 ASRGSGGYNSPLH
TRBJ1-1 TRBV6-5 ASSYGGTTEAF
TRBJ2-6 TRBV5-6 ASSLVAGASGANVLT
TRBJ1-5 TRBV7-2 ASSWTGTGVTNQPQH
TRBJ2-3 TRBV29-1 SVHGGTDTQY
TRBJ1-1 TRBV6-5 ASSYEAHTEAF
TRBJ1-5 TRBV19 ASNTQGAWGNQPQH
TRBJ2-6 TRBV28 AIGTFSGANVLT
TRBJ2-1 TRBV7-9 ASSLAGTGQANEQF
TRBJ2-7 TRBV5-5 ASSLLGILSYEQY
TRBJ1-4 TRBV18 ASSPPGVEKLF
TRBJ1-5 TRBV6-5 ASSKRGPQPQH
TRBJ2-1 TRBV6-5 ASSFGLAKNEQF
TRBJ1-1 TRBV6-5 ASRVPGGLSLAF
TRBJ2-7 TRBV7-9 ASSPGPGAYEQY
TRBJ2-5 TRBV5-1 ASSDPIRDRVLETQY
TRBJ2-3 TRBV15 ATSKASSTDTQY